This TCR beta chain was sequenced during a study of control samples from healthy donors and cancer patients. The data were produced by immunoSEQ multiplex PCR, yet TCRdb's version contains in-frame clones alone and is incomplete. The sample has under 150,000 clones, 85% to 95% seen once. Looked up from germline, CDR1 is SNHLY and CDR2 is FYNNEI. V was cut by 6 bases and J by 6 bases, with 15 bases left in between. The CDR3 consists of 13 residues. The material sequenced was blood. The chain couples TRBV2 to TRBJ2-7; either TRBD1 or TRBD2 may fit D (6 bases each). The sequence came from a man younger than 40 in good health. In nucleotides, the CDR3 is TGTGCCAGCAGGAGGGACGGGGGCCTCGAGCAGTACGTC. As protein: CASRRDGGLEQYV.